The sequence of this T cell receptor (beta chain) was determined in a study of cytomegalovirus exposure and HLA in healthy donors. Vbeta (60) and Jbeta (13) primers were used in the PCR. The method was immunoSEQ multiplex PCR; TCRdb's version includes in-frame clones alone and lacks a portion of them. The sample includes 180,000 or so clones, around 82% seen only once; the top ten take 2% to 2.5%. The germline V and J ends were trimmed by 0 bases and 0 bases, with 4 bases remaining between them. The CDR3 is 14 amino acids. CDR1 is SGHDT, CDR2 YYEEEE, per germline. Overall study findings and caveats: The investigators catalogued 164 TCR beta chains as cytomegalovirus-associated. Despite most TCR sequences being rare, some public TCRs occurred in many donors.

With respect to this clone: Its cognate antigen is unknown.

This clonotype originated in a woman in her 30s in good health and CMV-seropositive. Input material: PBMCs. This chain connects TRBV5-6 to TRBJ1-3, with D uncertain. This CDR3 reads CASSLAGSGNTIYF. The DNA for the CDR3 is TGTGCCAGCAGCTTGGCAGGCTCTGGAAACACCATATATTTT.